These T cell receptor beta chains were read from a single sample in a study of blood T cell repertoires in COVID-19. Using immunoSEQ multiplex PCR, the repertoire was profiled, and TCRdb retains in-frame clones only, with some absent. The profile shows over 55,000 clones, over 80% of them singletons. The material sequenced was peripheral blood. The receptors stem from a human donor in a cohort sampled during active COVID-19. The CDR3 runs from the conserved cysteine through the conserved F or W. A D gene is named only where the DNA matches it firmly. Clone size is shown for a subset of rows, as once, few, many or a class of expanded clone.

j_call | v_call | d_call | clone_size | cdr3_aa | cdr3_nt
TRBJ1-2 | TRBV19 | TRBD1 | - | CASSIPRGQGYTF | TGTGCCAGTAGTATACCCAGGGGGCAGGGCTACACCTTC
TRBJ1-6 | TRBV28 | - | - | CASRGSSYNSPLHF | TGTGCCAGCAGGGGCAGCTCCTATAATTCACCCCTCCACTTT
TRBJ1-1 | TRBV12-3/TRBV12-4 | - | - | CASSFGRSTEAFF | TGTGCCAGCAGTTTTGGCAGGTCCACTGAAGCTTTCTTT
TRBJ1-2 | TRBV9 | TRBD1 | - | CASSTRTGGFGYTF | TGTGCCAGCAGCACACGGACAGGGGGATTTGGCTACACCTTC
TRBJ2-4 | TRBV12-3/TRBV12-4 | TRBD2 | - | CASSPIAGVIQYF | TGTGCCAGCAGCCCCATAGCGGGGGTCATTCAGTACTTC
TRBJ1-5 | TRBV28 | - | once | CASSSKHQGFSNQPQHF | TGTGCCAGCAGTTCGAAACATCAGGGTTTTAGCAATCAGCCCCAGCATTTT
TRBJ1-2 | TRBV7-9 | - | - | CASSSGGPKSGYTF | TGTGCCAGCAGCTCCGGGGGTCCTAAATCTGGCTACACCTTC
TRBJ1-2 | TRBV5-1 | - | few | CASSSAGLDYGYTF | TGCGCCAGCAGCTCCGCGGGTTTGGACTATGGCTACACCTTC
TRBJ1-5 | TRBV6-6 | - | - | CATGGGIGVGNQPQHF | TGTGCCACCGGGGGGGGCATAGGGGTAGGCAATCAGCCCCAGCATTTT
TRBJ1-4 | TRBV18 | TRBD1 | - | CATSSNRDRTNEKLFF | TGTGCCACCTCCTCCAACCGGGACAGGACTAATGAAAAACTGTTTTTT
TRBJ2-3 | TRBV28 | - | once | CASTGRQGRTDTQYF | TGTGCCAGCACGGGCCGGCAGGGTCGCACAGATACGCAGTATTTT
TRBJ1-1 | TRBV18 | - | - | CASSQQGAEAFF | TGTGCCAGCTCACAGCAGGGCGCTGAAGCTTTCTTT
TRBJ2-5 | TRBV7-9 | - | once | CASSREETQYF | TGTGCCAGCAGCAGAGAAGAGACCCAGTACTTC
TRBJ1-1 | TRBV5-1 | - | - | CASSLSAQRTEAFF | TGCGCCAGCAGCTTGTCGGCCCAGCGTACTGAAGCTTTCTTT
TRBJ1-1 | TRBV30 | TRBD1 | once | CACTRTGDTEAFF | TGTGCCTGCACTCGGACAGGGGACACTGAAGCTTTCTTT
TRBJ1-2 | TRBV13 | - | - | CASSIGTGGYYGYTF | TGTGCCAGCAGCATCGGGACCGGGGGATACTATGGCTACACCTTC
TRBJ2-1 | TRBV11-3 | - | - | CASSLSAGPNNEQFF | TGTGCCAGCAGCTTGAGTGCTGGTCCGAACAATGAGCAGTTCTTC
TRBJ1-2 | TRBV5-1 | - | once | CASSPQSADYGYTF | TGCGCCAGCAGCCCGCAGTCGGCGGATTATGGCTACACCTTC
TRBJ2-3 | TRBV5-1 | - | - | CASSVRLTGRTDTQYF | TGCGCCAGCAGCGTGAGGTTGACAGGGAGGACAGATACGCAGTATTTT
TRBJ1-1 | TRBV6-1 | - | - | CASSESRERSEAFF | TGTGCCAGCAGTGAATCGAGGGAAAGGTCTGAAGCTTTCTTT
TRBJ2-1 | TRBV15 | - | - | CATSRGQGTYNEQFF | TGTGCCACCAGCAGAGGCCAGGGGACCTACAATGAGCAGTTCTTC
TRBJ1-2 | TRBV5-1 | - | - | CASSLASFTITGYTF | TGCGCCAGCAGCTTGGCCAGTTTCACCATTACGGGCTACACCTTC
TRBJ1-2 | TRBV30 | TRBD1 | few | CAWTQGTGVRYTF | TGTGCCTGGACCCAAGGGACAGGGGTTCGCTACACCTTC
TRBJ1-2 | TRBV5-6 | TRBD1 | - | CASSLWRLGTGLHGYTF | TGTGCCAGCAGCTTATGGCGGCTCGGGACAGGGTTGCATGGCTACACCTTC
TRBJ1-2 | TRBV11-3 | - | - | CASSPGPSNYGYTF | TGTGCCAGCAGCCCAGGCCCGTCTAACTATGGCTACACCTTC
TRBJ1-3 | TRBV3-1/TRBV3-2 | - | once | CASSPRGSGNTIYF | TGTGCCAGCAGCCCCAGGGGCTCTGGAAACACCATATATTTT
TRBJ1-2 | TRBV28 | - | - | CASSFPSTGLGGYTF | TGTGCCAGCAGTTTCCCCTCTACAGGGCTCGGTGGCTACACCTTC
TRBJ2-7 | TRBV28 | TRBD2 | - | CASSFPGTRTYEQYF | TGTGCCAGCAGTTTTCCCGGGACTAGGACCTACGAGCAGTACTTC
TRBJ2-7 | TRBV15 | TRBD2 | once | CATSRAQTSGGYEQYF | TGTGCCACCAGCAGAGCCCAGACTAGCGGGGGTTACGAGCAGTACTTC
TRBJ1-4 | TRBV5-1 | - | - | CASSLQGGKNEKLFF | TGCGCCAGCAGCTTACAAGGGGGAAAAAATGAAAAACTGTTTTTT
TRBJ2-7 | TRBV27 | TRBD2 | many | CASSLTSGGLPYEQYF | TGTGCCAGCAGTTTGACTAGCGGGGGCCTTCCCTACGAGCAGTACTTC